The 31 T cell receptor beta chains below come from one sample, sequenced in a study of synovial regulatory T cells in juvenile arthritis. The data were produced by immunoSEQ multiplex PCR, yet TCRdb's version contains in-frame clones alone and is incomplete. Its listing shows about 10,000 clones. The sequenced material came from Treg cells from blood. The sample's subset: remaining (HLA-DR-negative) circulating blood Treg cells. These receptors were collected from a donor younger than 35 with juvenile idiopathic arthritis.

The chain links TRBV10-2 to TRBJ2-7; no DNA is available, so the TRBD1 call from TCRdb remains unchecked. Germline V gene data show CDR1 as WSHSY and CDR2 as SAAADI. CDR3 length: 14 amino acids. DNA is not on record. CDR3 sequence reads: CASSAQGQGLEQYF.

The rearrangement links TRBV6-5 to TRBJ1-4; TCRdb gives TRBD1 as the D gene, but with no DNA this cannot be confirmed. Germline V gene sequence: CDR1 MNHEY, CDR2 SVGAGI. This CDR3 is built from 15 residues. No DNA is listed. The CDR3 here is CASRLSYRGPEKLFF.

The gene calls are TRBV12-5 and TRBJ2-7; checking the TCRdb D call of TRBD2 is not possible without DNA. This CDR3 spans 13 amino acids. No DNA accompanies this entry. CDR1 and CDR2 from the germline V gene are LGHNT and FRNRAP. This CDR3 is CASGLAGSYEQYF.

The rearrangement joins TRBV18 to TRBJ2-7; TCRdb's D call of TRBD2 is untestable without DNA. Germline values: CDR1 KGHSH, CDR2 LQKENI. CDR3 length equals 16 residues. Only the protein is on record. The CDR3 sequence: CASSPASGSGVYEQYF.

CDR3 in amino acids: CASSQAISYEQYF. V usage is TRBV4-2 and J usage is TRBJ2-7. CDR3 length: 13 amino acids. The nucleotide record is missing. CDR1 is LGHNA, CDR2 YNFKEQ, per germline.

The genes are TRBV20-1 and TRBJ1-2. CDR1 DFQATT and CDR2 SNEGSKA come from the germline V gene (reference sequence). This CDR3 has 10 residues. The record lacks a DNA sequence. CDR3 sequence reads: CSASEVGYTF.

This sequence joins TRBV16 and TRBJ1-2. The germline CDR1 and CDR2 sequences are KGHSY and FQNENV. The CDR3 runs to 12 residues. No DNA was logged. The CDR3 spells CASSRVRHGYTF.

The rearrangement joins TRBV9 to TRBJ1-4; checking the TCRdb D call of TRBD1 is not possible without DNA. CDR1 SGDLS and CDR2 YYNGEE come from the germline V gene. CDR3 size: 15 residues. This entry has no DNA. CDR3 sequence reads: CASTQGARSNEKLFF.

CDR3 protein: CASSPGRWTEAFF. The chain is built from TRBV19 and TRBJ1-1. This CDR3 is 13 amino acids long. DNA is not recorded here. Germline V gene data show CDR1 as LNHDA and CDR2 as SQIVND (reference sequence). Full variable domain (rest looked up from reference TRBV19 and TRBJ1-1): DGGITQSPKYLFRKEGQNVTLSCEQNLNHDAMYWYRQDPGQGLRLIYYSQIVNDFQKGDIAEGYSVSREKKESFPLTVTSAQKNPTAFYLCASSPGRWTEAFFGQGTRLTVV.

The chain employs TRBV29-1 and TRBJ1-2. The germline V gene has CDR1 SQVTM and CDR2 ANQGSEA. The CDR3 contains 12 residues. Only the protein is on record. The CDR3 is CSVERGNYGYTF.

V gene TRBV5-4 combines with J gene TRBJ1-1; TCRdb selects TRBD1, and the lack of DNA leaves this call unchecked. CDR1 and CDR2 from the germline V gene are SGHNT and YYREEE (reference sequence). CDR3 size: 15 residues. No DNA accompanies this entry. CDR3 residues: CASSLPQLAGGEAFF.

The V gene is TRBV7-7, the J gene TRBJ2-5; TCRdb selects TRBD1, and the lack of DNA leaves this call unchecked. Germline values: CDR1 SSHAT, CDR2 FNYEAQ (reference sequence). The CDR3 contains 15 residues. Only the protein sequence is given. CDR3 protein: CASSLGGTVQETQYF.

CDR3 amino acids: CASSLQGTADHEQYF. The chain couples TRBV11-1 to TRBJ2-7; TCRdb names TRBD1, which stays unverified in the absence of DNA. This CDR3 spans 15 amino acids. No DNA appears here. The germline V gene has CDR1 SGHAT and CDR2 FQDESV (reference sequence).

The chain carries TRBV5-1 and TRBJ2-1; checking the TCRdb D call of TRBD2 is not possible without DNA. The CDR3 spans 17 residues. A DNA sequence was not provided. Germline V CDR1 and CDR2: SGHRS, YFSETQ. The CDR3 here is CASSYGTSGSSYNEQFF.

The CDR3 reads CASSLGLAGGQGEQFF. V gene TRBV7-8 combines with J gene TRBJ2-1; with no DNA, the TCRdb D assignment of TRBD2 cannot be verified. CDR1 SGHVS and CDR2 FQNEAQ come from the germline V gene. CDR3 length: 16 amino acids. Nucleotide data are not available. The full variable domain, completed using reference TRBV7-8 and TRBJ2-1, is GAGVSQSPRYKVAKRGQDVALRCDPISGHVSLFWYQQALGQGPEFLTYFQNEAQLDKSGLPSDRFFAERPEGSVSTLKIQRTQQEDSAVYLCASSLGLAGGQGEQFFGPGTRLTVL.

The chain is built from TRBV11-2 and TRBJ1-4. The germline V gene encodes CDR1 SGHAT and CDR2 FQNNGV. The CDR3 has 16 residues. No DNA has been recorded. CDR3 amino acids: CASSLMGGRPNEKLFF.

The chain combines TRBV19 with TRBJ1-5; TCRdb indicates TRBD1, and absent DNA this call remains unverified. Germline CDR1 reads LNHDA; CDR2 reads SQIVND (reference sequence). The CDR3 is 16 residues long. No nucleotide data were recorded. This chain's CDR3 is CASSPDRRYSNQPQHF.

V usage is TRBV6-1 and J usage is TRBJ1-5. The length of the CDR3 is 15 residues. DNA was not recorded. In germline, CDR1 is MNHNS, CDR2 SASEGT. CDR3 residues: CASSEALLSNQPQHF.

The gene calls are TRBV2 and TRBJ1-5; TCRdb indicates TRBD1, and absent DNA this call remains unverified. CDR3 length: 14 amino acids. There is no recorded DNA. The germline V gene encodes CDR1 SNHLY and CDR2 FYNNEI. The CDR3 is CASSETGGGQPQHF.

The CDR3 loop reads CASSPQWGNYEQYF. This chain uses TRBV10-1 with TRBJ2-7. Germline V gives CDR1 WNHNN, CDR2 SYGVQD (reference sequence). This CDR3 spans 14 amino acids. Only the protein is available.

The chain has TRBV5-5 and TRBJ2-7; TCRdb indicates TRBD1, and absent DNA this call remains unverified. This CDR3 region has 15 residues. No nucleotide data were recorded. The germline V gene has CDR1 SGHKS and CDR2 YYEKEE (reference sequence). CDR3 sequence: CASSSTGLGSYEQYF. The variable domain in full, with the rest retrieved from reference TRBV5-5 and TRBJ2-7, is DAGVTQSPTHLIKTRGQQVTLRCSPISGHKSVSWYQQVLGQGPQFIFQYYEKEERGRGNFPDRFSARQFPNYSSELNVNALLLGDSALYLCASSSTGLGSYEQYFGPGTRLTVT.

The V and J genes are TRBV5-4 and TRBJ1-4; TCRdb's D call of TRBD1 is untestable without DNA. Germline V gene lookup returns CDR1 SGHNT and CDR2 YYREEE (reference sequence). The CDR3 loop spans 13 amino acids. Only the protein is on record. This chain's CDR3 is CASSLPESEKLFF. Looking up the rest from reference TRBV5-4 and TRBJ1-4 gives the full variable domain: ETGVTQSPTHLIKTRGQQVTLRCSSQSGHNTVSWYQQALGQGPQFIFQYYREEENGRGNFPPRFSGLQFPNYSSELNVNALELDDSALYLCASSLPESEKLFFGSGTQLSVL.

The J gene is TRBJ2-7, the V gene TRBV6-4. CDR1 is MRHNA, CDR2 SNTAGT, per germline. The CDR3 extends over 15 amino acids. No coding sequence is recorded. The CDR3 is CASTGLWGSSYEQYF.

The CDR3: CASTLEGGPTYEQYF. The chain joins TRBV6-1 to TRBJ2-7. The V gene's germline CDR1 is MNHNS and CDR2 SASEGT. The CDR3 is 15 residues long. DNA was not recorded.

V gene TRBV6-6 combines with J gene TRBJ2-4. The CDR3 is made up of 15 amino acids. No DNA is recorded. Germline CDR1 and CDR2: MNHNY and SVGAGI (reference sequence). CDR3 region: CASSPTQLVGNIQYF.

The chain has TRBV28 and TRBJ1-1. CDR3 length: 12 residues. The DNA is unrecorded. Germline CDR1 is MDHEN and CDR2 is SYDVKM. CDR3 sequence reads: CASHREGTEAFF.

The gene calls are TRBV19 and TRBJ2-4; TCRdb gives TRBD2 as the D gene, but with no DNA this cannot be confirmed. This CDR3 is built from 16 residues. DNA for this receptor is not on file. Germline CDR1 and CDR2: LNHDA and SQIVND (reference sequence). CDR3 sequence: CASSLSSGQGGNIQYF.

This chain uses TRBV2 with TRBJ2-7; TCRdb returns TRBD2, unconfirmable since there is no DNA. The CDR3 consists of 13 residues. The record lacks a DNA sequence. Looked up from germline, CDR1 is SNHLY and CDR2 is FYNNEI. CDR3 region: CASSTRTIDKQYF.

V gene TRBV5-1 combines with J gene TRBJ1-5. This CDR3 contains 14 residues. DNA is not recorded here. CDR1 is SGHRS and CDR2 is YFSETQ in the germline V gene. The CDR3 loop is CASKEQGYNQPQHF.

This rearrangement joins TRBV4-1 to TRBJ2-4; TCRdb selects TRBD2, and the lack of DNA leaves this call unchecked. The CDR3 has 17 amino acids. This entry has no DNA. The germline gives CDR1 MGHRA, CDR2 YSYEKL. The CDR3 reads CASSRQLAGVAKNIQYF.

V is TRBV10-2 and J is TRBJ2-2; the TRBD2 assignment by TCRdb is unverifiable without DNA. In germline, CDR1 is WSHSY, CDR2 SAAADI. The CDR3 extends over 14 amino acids. The entry carries no DNA sequence. Here the CDR3 reads CASSGGSATGELFF.